This entry concerns a single T cell receptor (beta chain). The antigen remains unidentified. CDR3 length: 14 amino acids. V lost 2 bases and J lost 1, with 8 bases in between. General observations from the study: The larger-cohort validation was restricted to a single TCR beta V-J rearrangement rather than whole repertoires.

Each CDR3 protein gets one entry after TCRdb re-called the 5' RACE reads with MiXCR. Here the sample spans some 60,000 distinct CDR3 sequences, more than 25% being singletons. This receptor was obtained from a female donor with breast cancer. The sample consisted of tumor-infiltrating naive CD4+ T cells sorted from the breast tumor. The subset is: naive CD4+ T cells, CD4+CD45RA+CD25-. The V gene is TRBV12-3 or TRBV12-4, the J gene TRBJ1-1; no clear D. As DNA, the CDR3 is TGTGCCAGCAGTTTACGGGCGTCGAACACTGAAGCTTTCTTT. It translates to CASSLRASNTEAFF.